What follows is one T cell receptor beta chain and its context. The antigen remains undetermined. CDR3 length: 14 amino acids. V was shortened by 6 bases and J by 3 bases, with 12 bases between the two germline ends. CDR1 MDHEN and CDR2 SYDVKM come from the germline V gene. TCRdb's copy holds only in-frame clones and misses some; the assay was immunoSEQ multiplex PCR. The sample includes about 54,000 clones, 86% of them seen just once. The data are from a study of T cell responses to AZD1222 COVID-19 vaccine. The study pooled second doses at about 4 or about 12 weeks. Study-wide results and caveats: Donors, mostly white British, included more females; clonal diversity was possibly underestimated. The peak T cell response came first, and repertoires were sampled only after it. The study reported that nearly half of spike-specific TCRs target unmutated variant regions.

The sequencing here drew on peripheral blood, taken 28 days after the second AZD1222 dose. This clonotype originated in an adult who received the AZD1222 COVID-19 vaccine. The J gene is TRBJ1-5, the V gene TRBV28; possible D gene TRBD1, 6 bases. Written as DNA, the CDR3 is TGTGCCAGCAGCGACAGGTTTAACAATCAGCCCCAGCATTTT. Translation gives CASSDRFNNQPQHF. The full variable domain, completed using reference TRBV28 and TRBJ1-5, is DVKVTQSSRYLVKRTGEKVFLECVQDMDHENMFWYRQDPGLGLRLIYFSYDVKMKEKGDIPEGYSVSREKKERFSLILESASTNQTSMYLCASSDRFNNQPQHFGDGTRLSIL.